The rows below give T cell receptor beta chains drawn from one sample of a study of beta chain features in type 1 diabetes. Libraries were prepared by immunoSEQ multiplex PCR; TCRdb keeps only in-frame clonotypes and omits some of them. The table has approximately 140,000 clones, about 9.7% seen once. Sequencing input: central memory CD4+ T cells from blood. The receptors were sampled from a woman aged 40 to 55 in good health. Each CDR3 is given with its conserved first and last residue. D genes are given only for firm matches. Where a row states a size, it is once, few, many or the class of an expanded clone; other rows omit it.

d_gene	abundance	v_gene	j_gene	CDR3nt	CDR3aa
TRBD1	few	TRBV11-2	TRBJ2-3	TGTGCCAGCAGCGAGGGACAGGTTAGCACAGATACGCAGTATTTT	CASSEGQVSTDTQYF
NA	few	TRBV19	TRBJ2-1	TGTGCCAGTAGTATGATGAGTGCAGGCTCCTACAATGAGCAGTTCTTC	CASSMMSAGSYNEQFF
NA	NA	TRBV11-2	TRBJ2-4	TGTGCCAGCAGCTTTGTTGAGGGGGACATTCAGTACTTC	CASSFVEGDIQYF
TRBD2	few	TRBV10-3	TRBJ2-7	TGTGCCATCAGATCCGAGGGACTAGCGGGGTGGGAGCAGTACTTC	CAIRSEGLAGWEQYF
TRBD1	few	TRBV7-6	TRBJ2-5	TGTGCCAGCAGCTCCGGGACAGACCAAGAGACCCAGTACTTC	CASSSGTDQETQYF
NA	NA	TRBV28	TRBJ2-1	TGTGCCAGCAGTTTATCGGCCGGGGAGGTTGCGGATGAGCAGTTCTTC	CASSLSAGEVADEQFF
NA	NA	TRBV7-9	TRBJ2-7	TGTGCCAGCAGTGGGGGGGGCGCCACAGACGAGCAGTACTTC	CASSGGGATDEQYF
NA	few	TRBV9	TRBJ1-2	TGTGCCAGCAGCGTAGACGTCGGGGGGGGGTATAATGGCTACACCTTC	CASSVDVGGGYNGYTF
NA	few	TRBV18	TRBJ2-7	TGTGCCAGCTCACCACCGTTAAGCTACGAGCAGTACTTC	CASSPPLSYEQYF
NA	NA	TRBV7-8	TRBJ1-1	TGTGCCAGCAGCCAAACAGGAGATAACACTGAAGCTTTCTTT	CASSQTGDNTEAFF
NA	NA	TRBV6-1	TRBJ2-3	TGTGCCAGCAAGCAGGGGCCAAGCACAGATACGCAGTATTTT	CASKQGPSTDTQYF
TRBD2	few	TRBV10-1	TRBJ2-1	TGCGCCAGCAGTGCCGCGGGGGTCTACAGAGAGCAGTTCTTC	CASSAAGVYREQFF
TRBD1	few	TRBV5-5	TRBJ2-3	TGTGCCAGCAGCTTTCTAAACCGGGACAGGGTAGTAACAGATACGCAGTATTTT	CASSFLNRDRVVTDTQYF
NA	NA	TRBV9	TRBJ1-5	TGTGCCAGCAGCGTAGGGGTTTCGGGTCAGCCCCAGCATTTT	CASSVGVSGQPQHF
NA	few	TRBV7-2	TRBJ1-2	TGTGCCAGCAGCTTAGGGGCAGCAGGGCTATCCGGGAGTGGCTACACCTTC	CASSLGAAGLSGSGYTF
NA	few	TRBV11-2	TRBJ2-7	TGTGCCAGCAGCTCGAACGTAGCGTCTACCTACGAGCAGTACTTC	CASSSNVASTYEQYF
NA	NA	TRBV28	TRBJ1-4	TGTGCCAGCAGTCTAACCGCAACTAATGAAAAACTGTTTTTT	CASSLTATNEKLFF
TRBD2	NA	TRBV6-5	TRBJ2-7	TGTGCCAGCAGTCTTAAGACTAGCGGGGGCTACGAGCAGTACTTC	CASSLKTSGGYEQYF
NA	NA	TRBV5-1	TRBJ2-6	TGCGCCAGCAGCTTACAGCCCCTCTCTGGGGCCAACGTCCTGACTTTC	CASSLQPLSGANVLTF
TRBD2	NA	TRBV10-3	TRBJ2-3	TGTGCCATCAGTCGGGGGGGGAGCACAGATACGCAGTATTTT	CAISRGGSTDTQYF
TRBD2	many	TRBV29-1	TRBJ2-1	TGCAGCGTTGAAACTAGCGGGGTCTATGAGCAGTTCTTC	CSVETSGVYEQFF
NA	NA	TRBV11-2	TRBJ2-2	TGTGCCAGCAGCCCCTCTGCGGGAAGGGGCTTCACCGGGGAGCTGTTTTTT	CASSPSAGRGFTGELFF
TRBD2	many	TRBV5-4	TRBJ2-7	TGTGCCAGCAGTAAAGCCCGCGGACTAGTAGGAGGTGAGCAGTACTTC	CASSKARGLVGGEQYF
NA	NA	TRBV29-1	TRBJ2-7	TGCAGCGTTAGACAGAGCTCCTACGAGCAGTACTTC	CSVRQSSYEQYF
TRBD1	NA	TRBV29-1	TRBJ2-7	TGCAGCGGAGGACAGGGGGAAGAGCAGTACTTC	CSGGQGEEQYF
NA	NA	TRBV27	TRBJ1-5	TGTGCCAGCAGTCTCGAGGGTTTTAATGCACCTCATCAGCCCCAGCATTTT	CASSLEGFNAPHQPQHF
NA	NA	TRBV27	TRBJ2-7	TGTGCCAGCAGTCGCCTCTCCTTGGGGGGCGAGCAGTACTTC	CASSRLSLGGEQYF
NA	few	TRBV5-1	TRBJ2-2	TGCGCCAGCAGCTTGGGGGGAGTGAACACCGGGGAGCTGTTTTTT	CASSLGGVNTGELFF
NA	NA	TRBV11-2	TRBJ1-6	TGTGCCAGCAGCTTTCGGGCAGGGATTAATTCACCCCTCCACTTT	CASSFRAGINSPLHF
TRBD1	NA	TRBV5-1	TRBJ2-2	TGCGCCAGCAGCTTGCGTGGACAGGCGAACACCGGGGAGCTGTTTTTT	CASSLRGQANTGELFF
TRBD2	NA	TRBV5-4	TRBJ2-2	TGTGCCAGCAGCCCTCGGGGGACTAGCGGGACTACCGGGGAGCTGTTTTTT	CASSPRGTSGTTGELFF
TRBD2	few	TRBV7-9	TRBJ2-3	TGTGCCAGCCGGACGTGGACTAGCGGGGCTGTAGATACGCAGTATTTT	CASRTWTSGAVDTQYF
TRBD1	many	TRBV10-3	TRBJ2-1	TGTGCCTCCAGCGGGACAGGGGTGAATGAGCAGTTCTTC	CASSGTGVNEQFF
TRBD1	few	TRBV7-9	TRBJ1-3	TGTGCCAGCAGCTTTACAGGGGACTCTGGAAACACCATATATTTT	CASSFTGDSGNTIYF
NA	few	TRBV7-2	TRBJ2-3	TGTGCCAGCAGCTCTAGGGGTACGCAGTATTTT	CASSSRGTQYF
NA	few	TRBV27	TRBJ2-3	TGTGCCAGCAGTCCTTTCCGTGATACGCAGTATTTT	CASSPFRDTQYF
TRBD2	few	TRBV7-9	TRBJ2-1	TGTGCCAGCAGGTCGTTGCTAGCGGGGTTAAACTCCTACAATGAGCAGTTCTTC	CASRSLLAGLNSYNEQFF
TRBD1	NA	TRBV9	TRBJ1-5	TGTGCCAGCAGCGCCCTCGGGACAGTGGATCAGCCCCAGCATTTT	CASSALGTVDQPQHF
TRBD1	NA	TRBV18	TRBJ2-7	TGTGCCAGCTCACCAGGGGGGACAGGGTCCTACGAGCAGTACTTC	CASSPGGTGSYEQYF
TRBD2	few	TRBV18	TRBJ2-1	TGTGCCAGCTCACCACCACCAGCGGGGAATGAGCAGTTCTTC	CASSPPPAGNEQFF
TRBD1	NA	TRBV10-3	TRBJ1-1	TGTGCCATCAGTAGGGGGACAGGGATGAACACTGAAGCTTTCTTT	CAISRGTGMNTEAFF
TRBD2	few	TRBV2	TRBJ2-5	TGTGCCAGCAGTTTGCAGCGGGGGGCCCTGGAGACCCAGTACTTC	CASSLQRGALETQYF
TRBD1	few	TRBV19	TRBJ2-5	TGTGCCAGTAAAAGGGACAGGGGGAGAGAGACCCAGTACTTC	CASKRDRGRETQYF
NA	few	TRBV2	TRBJ1-5	TGTGCCAGCAGTGAATCTGGAGTGGAGGCCCAGCATTTT	CASSESGVEAQHF
NA	NA	TRBV23-1	TRBJ1-6	TGCGCCAGCAGTCAATCGTACACCCTGAATAATTCACCCCTCCACTTT	CASSQSYTLNNSPLHF
NA	medium-sized	TRBV29-1	TRBJ2-2	TGCAGCTTTGGGCAGGGGAACGGCCACGGGGAGCTGTTTTTT	CSFGQGNGHGELFF
NA	NA	TRBV5-1	TRBJ1-5	TGCGCCAGCAGCCCCGACAGGCCGAATCAGCCCCAGCATTTT	CASSPDRPNQPQHF
NA	few	TRBV6-5	TRBJ1-4	TGTGCCAGCAGTCCCGACCCGGGACTTAATGAAAAACTGTTTTTT	CASSPDPGLNEKLFF
TRBD1	few	TRBV6-5	TRBJ2-4	TGTGCCAGCAGTTCGACCGGGACAGGGCAGAACATTCAGTACTTC	CASSSTGTGQNIQYF
TRBD2	few	TRBV13	TRBJ2-7	TGTGCCAGCAGCTTACGTCTAGCGGGGGGCCTCTACGAGCAGTACTTC	CASSLRLAGGLYEQYF
TRBD2	few	TRBV29-1	TRBJ2-3	TGCAGCGTTGAAAGGCCTAGCGGGGGAGGTTACACAGATACGCAGTATTTT	CSVERPSGGGYTDTQYF
NA	few	TRBV5-1	TRBJ1-2	TGCGCCAGCAACGAGGGTACCGGTGATGGCTACACCTTC	CASNEGTGDGYTF
NA	few	TRBV14	TRBJ2-1	TGTGCCAGCAGCCCCTCACTCCGCTCCTACAATGAGCAGTTCTTC	CASSPSLRSYNEQFF
NA	few	TRBV7-2	TRBJ2-5	TGTGCCAGCAGCGCTAGCCCCGAGACCCAGTACTTC	CASSASPETQYF
NA	NA	TRBV7-9	TRBJ1-1	TGTGCCAGCAGCTTAGCCGGGGACTCGAGGGATTCTTTAGCTGAAGCTTTCTTT	CASSLAGDSRDSLAEAFF
TRBD1	many	TRBV29-1	TRBJ1-2	TGCAGCGTTGAAGGGTCAGAACAGGGGGCGCGCTATGGCTACACCTTC	CSVEGSEQGARYGYTF
TRBD2	NA	TRBV4-1	TRBJ2-2	TGCGCCAGCAGCCGAGCTCTAGCGGGGGGGCGAGGCGGGGAGCTGTTTTTT	CASSRALAGGRGGELFF